Following are 30 T cell receptor beta chains from one sample sequenced in a study of graft-versus-host responses after intestinal transplantation. Sequencing used immunoSEQ multiplex PCR; TCRdb keeps in-frame clones, though not all of them. The sample gives roughly 10,000 clones, roughly 31% of which show up once; approximately 1.9% is in the top ten. The specimen comprised alloreactive CD4+ T cells from a mixed lymphocyte reaction culture, sampled before transplantation. Described subset: CFSE-low proliferating T cells sorted from roughly six-day pre-transplant mixed lymphocyte reaction (GvH or HvG direction). The receptors derive from a human patient who was an organ donor for intestinal transplantation.

By frequency in the sample, this clone is medium-sized (0.01 to 0.1%). The J gene is TRBJ1-5, the V gene TRBV18; D possibly corresponds to TRBD1 (5 bases). Germline CDR1 KGHSH, CDR2 LQKENI. V lost 4 bases and J lost 4, with 17 bases in between. The CDR3 totals 16 residues. CDR3 nucleotide sequence: TGTGCCAGCTCACTACAGGTCAGGGCGGGGAATCAGCCCCAGCATTTT. It translates to CASSLQVRAGNQPQHF.

The CDR3 DNA reads as TGTGCCAGCAGCCCCAGTTTACAGGGGATCCACGAGCAGTACTTC. Protein product: CASSPSLQGIHEQYF. This rearrangement joins TRBV5-5 to TRBJ2-7; TRBD1 matches at 7 bases. CDR1 is SGHKS and CDR2 is YYEKEE in the germline V gene (reference sequence). The CDR3 consists of 15 residues. J lost 5 bases, V lost 4 bases, and 12 bases had no gene match.

The chain joins TRBV14 to TRBJ2-5, with 7 bases lining up with TRBD2. Trimming cost V 1 base and J 5 bases; bases outside gene matches: 7. The CDR3 contains 15 residues. Germline CDR1 SGHDN, CDR2 FVKESK. The CDR3 here is CASSQVGGSRETQYF. In DNA, the CDR3 is TGTGCCAGCAGCCAAGTCGGGGGGTCCCGGGAGACCCAGTACTTC.

This rearrangement joins TRBV27 to TRBJ1-2; TRBD1 matches at 8 bases. The CDR3 spans 18 residues. V shed 3 bases and J 8 bases; nucleotides not matched to a gene: 20. Germline V gene lookup returns CDR1 MNHEY and CDR2 SMNVEV (reference sequence). CDR3 nucleotide sequence: TGTGCCAGCAGTTTCTTTACAAACGGACAGGGTGCTATTTCGGGCTACACCTTC. It translates to CASSFFTNGQGAISGYTF.

The V call is TRBV28, the J call TRBJ1-2; no definite D call. The V end lost 5 bases, the J end lost 8 bases, and 18 bases lay between the germline ends. The CDR3 is made up of 14 amino acids. Germline loops: CDR1 MDHEN, CDR2 SYDVKM. The CDR3 sequence: CASSPWRGAYGYTF. As DNA, the CDR3 is TGTGCCAGCAGTCCTTGGCGGGGTGCGTACGGCTACACCTTC.

In this sample, this clone turned up a few times. The chain uses TRBV30 and TRBJ1-6, with 7 bases matching TRBD1. The CDR3 is made up of 15 amino acids. J lost 5 bases, V lost 4 bases, and 8 bases had no gene match. Looked up from germline, CDR1 is GTSNPN and CDR2 is SVGIG (reference sequence). The CDR3: CAWNIRDRHNSPLHF. The CDR3 region has the DNA TGTGCCTGGAACATCCGGGACAGACATAATTCACCCCTCCACTTT.

The V and J genes are TRBV30 and TRBJ2-7; 12 bases are shared with TRBD1. Germline V gene data show CDR1 as GTSNPN and CDR2 as SVGIG (reference sequence). This CDR3 is built from 16 residues. With 3 bases clipped from V and 6 bases from J, the junction kept 12 bases outside the gene matches. CDR3 loop: CAWRKSWGQGAVEQYF. As DNA, the CDR3 is TGTGCCTGGAGGAAATCTTGGGGACAGGGGGCGGTCGAGCAGTACTTC. Using reference TRBV30 and TRBJ2-7 for the parts outside the CDR3, the full variable domain is SQTIHQWPATLVQPVGSPLSLECTVEGTSNPNLYWYRQAAGRGLQLLFYSVGIGQISSEVPQNLSASRPQDRQFILSSKKLLLSDSGFYLCAWRKSWGQGAVEQYFGPGTRLTVT.

The chain couples TRBV30 to TRBJ1-3; maybe TRBD1 (5 bases). The V and J ends lost 2 bases and 8 bases respectively, with 10 bases between them. Germline CDR1 and CDR2: GTSNPN and SVGIG (reference sequence). CDR3 length equals 12 residues. The CDR3 is CAWSLAGDTIYF. The CDR3 region has the DNA TGTGCCTGGAGTTTAGCGGGGGACACCATATATTTT.

V is TRBV27 and J is TRBJ1-6; unclear D gene. This CDR3 has 14 residues. Germline CDR1 and CDR2: MNHEY and SMNVEV (reference sequence). V lost 6 bases, J lost 0 bases, and 6 bases lay in between. In nucleotides, the CDR3 is TGTGCCAGCAGAGTGAGCTCCTATAATTCACCCCTCCACTTT. Amino acids: CASRVSSYNSPLHF.

This clone appeared a few times. This rearrangement joins TRBV5-4 to TRBJ2-3; 12 bases are shared with TRBD2. CDR1 is SGHNT and CDR2 is YYREEE in the germline V gene (reference sequence). The CDR3 is 16 amino acids. V was pared by 1 base and J by 2 bases, with 2 bases of the junction left unmatched. The CDR3 region has the DNA TGTGCCAGCAGCTTGCGACTAGCGGGGGACACAGATACGCAGTATTTT. Its protein product is CASSLRLAGDTDTQYF.

The chain has TRBV30 and TRBJ2-2, with D possibly matching TRBD1 (5 bases). This CDR3 is 14 amino acids long. Germline loops: CDR1 GTSNPN, CDR2 SVGIG (reference sequence). V gave up 4 bases and J gave up 1 base, with 10 bases separating them. The CDR3 DNA reads TGTGCCTGGACGAAGGGGATGAACACCGGGGAGCTGTTTTTT. Its protein is CAWTKGMNTGELFF.

This chain links TRBV7-2 with TRBJ2-3; TRBD2 might be the D (6 bases). Looked up from germline, CDR1 is SGHTA and CDR2 is FQGNSA. This CDR3 region has 14 residues. Trimming shortened V by 3 bases and J by 1 base, and 8 bases separated the two germline ends. The CDR3 spells CASSLWGGTDTQYF. The CDR3 nucleotides are TGTGCCAGCAGCTTGTGGGGGGGCACAGATACGCAGTATTTT.

The table lists this clone with a few counts. As DNA, the CDR3 is TGTGCCAGCTCACCCTCGACAGGGGGCGGGGAGACCCAGTACTTC. It translates to CASSPSTGGGETQYF. The genes are TRBV18 and TRBJ2-5, with 10 positions matching TRBD1. The CDR3 runs 15 residues. With V trimmed by 3 bases and J by 5 bases, 6 bases remained unmatched. Germline CDR1 KGHSH, CDR2 LQKENI.

This rearrangement joins TRBV7-9 to TRBJ2-7; 7 bases map to TRBD1. Germline-derived CDR1 and CDR2 are SEHNR and FQNEAQ (reference sequence). Unmatched junction bases numbered 15, after V lost 10 bases and J lost 3 bases. The CDR3 contains 15 residues. CDR3 DNA sequence: TGTGCCACCTCAGCTGCCCCGGGACAGTACTACGAGCAGTACTTC. Protein sequence: CATSAAPGQYYEQYF.

The rearrangement uses TRBV19 and TRBJ1-2, with TRBD1 identical over 9 bases. Germline trimming cut 7 bases from V and 4 bases from J; bases unmatched to any gene: 7. The CDR3 runs to 14 residues. Germline V gene sequence: CDR1 LNHDA, CDR2 SQIVND (reference sequence). The CDR3 DNA follows: TGTGCCAGTAATCCCTCGACAGGGGGCTATGGCTACACCTTC. It encodes CASNPSTGGYGYTF.

The V gene is TRBV4-2, the J gene TRBJ1-2; D may be TRBD1 (5 bases). The germline gives CDR1 LGHNA, CDR2 YNFKEQ. V dropped 3 bases and J dropped 4 bases, with 9 bases sitting between them. The CDR3 length is 13 residues. The CDR3 region is CASSHRQIYGYTF. DNA of the CDR3: TGTGCCAGCAGCCATCGACAGATCTATGGCTACACCTTC.

This clone was counted between two and nine times. CDR3 protein: CASRGTSGGAKGEQFF. Written as DNA, the CDR3 is TGTGCCAGCAGGGGGACTAGCGGGGGGGCCAAGGGTGAGCAGTTCTTC. The rearrangement uses TRBV27 and TRBJ2-1, with 16 positions matching TRBD2. The germline gives CDR1 MNHEY, CDR2 SMNVEV (reference sequence). This CDR3 has 16 residues. The V segment lost 6 bases and the J segment 9 bases; nucleotides outside the gene matches: 8.

The rearrangement joins TRBV18 to TRBJ2-7, with D perhaps TRBD1 (5 bases). The CDR3 is made up of 14 amino acids. In germline, CDR1 is KGHSH, CDR2 LQKENI. V was clipped by 2 bases and J by 0 bases, with 8 bases between them. The CDR3 spells CASSPNRNSYEQYF. CDR3 coding DNA: TGTGCCAGCTCACCAAACAGGAACTCCTACGAGCAGTACTTC.

The sample holds a few counts of this clone. V usage is TRBV5-1 and J usage is TRBJ2-1; D remains ambiguous. Germline values: CDR1 SGHRS, CDR2 YFSETQ. This CDR3 has 16 residues. V gave up 0 bases and J gave up 0 bases, with 10 bases separating them. The CDR3 DNA reads as TGCGCCAGCAGCTTGGGCGGCTTTAGCTCCTACAATGAGCAGTTCTTC. Protein product: CASSLGGFSSYNEQFF.

The chain recombines TRBV10-3 with TRBJ2-5; TRBD2 is a possible D gene (6 bases). The CDR3 is made up of 13 amino acids. V was shortened by 9 bases and J by 6 bases, with 17 bases between the two germline ends. Per germline, CDR1 ENHRY and CDR2 SYGVKD. Written as DNA, the CDR3 is TGTGCCATAGCTGGAGGTGGCGGGAAGACCCAGTACTTC. It translates to CAIAGGGGKTQYF.

This clone was recorded a few times. The chain links TRBV10-2 to TRBJ2-5; TRBD1 matches 10 bases. Germline CDR1 WSHSY, CDR2 SAAADI. The CDR3 extends over 13 amino acids. Germline trimming cut 8 bases from V and 6 bases from J; bases unmatched to any gene: 6. This CDR3 reads CASLGQGIKTQYF. CDR3 nucleotide sequence: TGCGCCAGCTTGGGACAGGGGATAAAGACCCAGTACTTC.

This rearrangement joins TRBV19 to TRBJ1-2; TRBD1 matches 9 bases. With V trimmed by 5 bases and J by 7 bases, 11 bases remained unmatched. The CDR3 runs 15 residues. Germline values: CDR1 LNHDA, CDR2 SQIVND (reference sequence). CDR3 amino acids: CASSSPGTGSRGYTF. The DNA of the CDR3 is TGTGCCAGTAGTTCGCCCGGGACAGGGAGCCGTGGCTACACCTTC.

This chain connects TRBV7-3 to TRBJ1-1, with D possibly being TRBD1 (5 bases). The V and J ends lost 2 bases and 3 bases respectively, with 13 bases between them. The length of the CDR3 is 15 residues. Germline values: CDR1 SGHTA, CDR2 FQGTGA. CDR3 bases: TGTGCCAGCAGCTTAGTTGCAGGGTCGGACACTGAAGCTTTCTTT. Amino acids: CASSLVAGSDTEAFF.

This clone is categorized as medium-sized. The rearrangement uses TRBV6-6 and TRBJ2-2; a possible D gene is TRBD2 (6 bases). The germline gives CDR1 MNHNY, CDR2 SVGAGI (reference sequence). The CDR3 consists of 13 residues. The V end was cut by 3 bases, the J end by 6 bases, with 8 bases between. The CDR3: CASSYREAGELFF. In DNA, the CDR3 is TGTGCCAGCAGTTATAGGGAGGCCGGGGAGCTGTTTTTT.

The rearrangement uses TRBV7-2 and TRBJ2-3; TRBD2 aligns across 10 bases. J gave up 2 bases and V 4 bases, and 12 bases lay outside the gene matches. Germline V gene sequence: CDR1 SGHTA, CDR2 FQGNSA. The CDR3 is 18 residues long. CDR3 sequence reads: CASSSRLLAGGVTDTQYF. The CDR3 coding sequence is TGTGCCAGCAGCTCGAGGCTTTTAGCGGGAGGAGTCACAGATACGCAGTATTTT.

This clone was picked up a small number of times. The chain carries TRBV7-2 and TRBJ2-5; no definite D call. V lost 4 bases, J lost 0 bases, and 3 bases lay in between. The CDR3 has 12 amino acids. The germline CDR1 and CDR2 sequences are SGHTA and FQGNSA. This chain's CDR3 is CASSYYQETQYF. In nucleotides, the CDR3 is TGTGCCAGCAGCTACTACCAAGAGACCCAGTACTTC.

This clone is categorized as medium-sized. J is TRBJ2-3 and V is TRBV27; D remains ambiguous. The germline CDR1 and CDR2 sequences are MNHEY and SMNVEV (reference sequence). Trimming cost V 7 bases and J 0 bases, with 8 bases left between them. The CDR3 contains 13 residues. In DNA, the CDR3 is TGTGCCAGCAAACAGCTTAGCACAGATACGCAGTATTTT. Residues: CASKQLSTDTQYF.

The chain recombines TRBV21-1 with TRBJ1-5; the tabulated D call, TRBD1, remains unverified against the DNA. TRBV21-1 is termed a pseudogene. The CDR3 totals 14 residues. The CDR3 loop is CASSNGQGNQPQHF. The CDR3 coding sequence is TGTGCCAGCAGCAATGGGCAGGGCAATCAGCCCCAGCATTTT.

The rearrangement links TRBV30 to TRBJ2-5; 10 nucleotides line up with TRBD2. This CDR3 is built from 15 residues. J lost 1 base, V lost 5 bases, and 7 bases had no gene match. The germline V gene has CDR1 GTSNPN and CDR2 SVGIG (reference sequence). The CDR3 nucleotides are TGTGCCTGGGATTATAGCGGGGGGATCCAAGAGACCCAGTACTTC. This sequence encodes CAWDYSGGIQETQYF.

Only a few counts were recorded for this clone. The V gene is TRBV15, the J gene TRBJ1-1, with TRBD1 as a possible D gene (5 bases). Trimming shortened V by 1 base and J by 5 bases, and 14 bases separated the two germline ends. The CDR3 has 15 residues. Germline assignment: CDR1 LNHNV and CDR2 YYDKDF (reference sequence). As DNA, the CDR3 is TGTGCCACCAGCAGAGGGGAGGGCTACAGGACTGAAGCTTTCTTT. This codes for CATSRGEGYRTEAFF.